Shown below are 24 T cell receptor beta chains from a single sample sequenced in a study of blood T cells in healthy people across ages. Primed by a sample-barcoded 5' primer and a J-beta primer mix, a second PCR proceeded for roughly 6 to 12 cycles. From the 5' RACE reads, TCRdb called clonotypes with MiXCR, one entry per CDR3 protein. Counted here are about a million distinct CDR3 sequences, around two fifths occurring once; the ten biggest clones make up roughly 13%. What was sequenced was blood. All receptors come from a man aged 18 to 30 in good health.

J is TRBJ2-1 and V is TRBV3-1, with D tentatively TRBD2 (6 bases). The CDR3 has 14 amino acids. CDR1 LGHDT and CDR2 YNNKEL come from the germline V gene (reference sequence). V dropped 3 bases and J dropped 4 bases, with 10 bases sitting between them. CDR3 nucleotide sequence: TGTGCCAGCAGCCAGGCGGGGTATTACAATGAGCAGTTCTTC. Its protein is CASSQAGYYNEQFF.

This clonotype showed up just a few times. The gene calls are TRBV27 and TRBJ1-1, with 9 bases identical to TRBD1. CDR1 MNHEY and CDR2 SMNVEV come from the germline V gene (reference sequence). There are 14 residues in the CDR3. V was pared by 8 bases and J by 7 bases, with 11 bases of the junction left unmatched. The CDR3 sequence is CASRSQSDRGEAFF. As DNA, the CDR3 is TGTGCCAGCCGTAGTCAGTCGGACAGGGGTGAAGCTTTCTTT.

The V gene is TRBV19, the J gene TRBJ2-3, with D unresolved. Trimming took 3 bases from V and 2 from J, leaving 15 bases between them. CDR1 is LNHDA and CDR2 is SQIVND in the germline V gene (reference sequence). This CDR3 comprises 16 residues. CDR3 in DNA: TGTGCCAGTAGTATGGCTACCGCCGCCATCACAGATACGCAGTATTTT. Translation gives CASSMATAAITDTQYF.

The CDR3 sequence is CASSLVGRPMNTEAFF. The CDR3 coding sequence is TGTGCCAGCAGCTTAGTCGGGCGCCCTATGAACACTGAAGCTTTCTTT. This sequence joins TRBV7-9 and TRBJ1-1, with D unclear. CDR1 SEHNR and CDR2 FQNEAQ come from the germline V gene (reference sequence). The CDR3 has 16 amino acids. V gave up 1 base and J gave up 0 bases, with 12 bases separating them.

This clonotype was counted between two and nine times. The chain uses TRBV4-2 and TRBJ2-5; no definite D call. This CDR3 region has 13 residues. Trimming removed 4 bases at V and 11 bases at J, with 17 bases between. Germline assignment: CDR1 LGHNA and CDR2 YNFKEQ. The CDR3 spells CASSRPGENEQYF. CDR3 coding DNA: TGTGCCAGCAGCCGCCCTGGGGAAAATGAGCAGTACTTC.

The genes are TRBV6-6 and TRBJ2-7; D not resolved. This CDR3 comprises 16 residues. Trimming cost V 6 bases and J 7 bases, with 25 bases left between them. Germline CDR1 is MNHNY and CDR2 is SVGAGI (reference sequence). The CDR3 here is CASSSLHDTYGNEQYF. DNA for the CDR3: TGTGCCAGCAGCTCACTCCACGACACATATGGGAATGAGCAGTACTTC.

Comment on this clonotype: One end of the junction is discordant with germline, which a read error may explain. The chain is built from TRBV20-1 and TRBJ2-2, with D possibly being TRBD1 (6 bases). Germline V lookup: CDR1 DFQATT, CDR2 SNEGSKA (reference sequence). The length of the CDR3 is 15 residues. The CDR3 protein is CSARPPTGNTGKLFF. The DNA for the CDR3 is TGCAGTGCTAGACCACCTACAGGGAACACCGGGAAGCTGTTTTTT.

This clonotype was recorded a few times. The CDR3: CASSIRQGTEAFF. In nucleotides, the CDR3 is TGTGCCAGCAGCATCAGACAGGGCACTGAAGCTTTCTTT. The rearrangement links TRBV7-2 to TRBJ1-1; TRBD1 aligns across 7 bases. V was clipped by 5 bases and J by 4 bases; unmatched bases: 4. Germline V gene data show CDR1 as SGHTA and CDR2 as FQGNSA. CDR3 length equals 13 residues.

The V gene is TRBV6-5, the J gene TRBJ2-1; D uncertain. The length of the CDR3 is 13 residues. V was clipped by 0 bases and J by 7 bases, with 7 bases between them. Germline CDR1 and CDR2: MNHEY and SVGAGI. The CDR3 coding sequence is TGTGCCAGCAGTTACTCGGGGAAGAATGAGCAGTTCTTC. Its translation: CASSYSGKNEQFF.

J is TRBJ1-2 and V is TRBV6-5, with 7 bases that match TRBD1. The junction had 3 bases not matched to a gene; V was cut back by 2 bases and J by 0 bases. The CDR3 sequence is 15 residues long. The germline V gene has CDR1 MNHEY and CDR2 SVGAGI. The DNA of the CDR3 is TGTGCCAGCAGTTACGGGACAGCCACTAACTATGGCTACACCTTC. Its translation is CASSYGTATNYGYTF.

This rearrangement joins TRBV12-3 or TRBV12-4 to TRBJ2-1; D is perhaps TRBD1 (6 bases). This CDR3 has 13 amino acids. V lost 2 bases, J lost 11 bases, and 13 bases lay in between. The CDR3 DNA reads TGTGCCAGCAGTTTAAGGACAGACGGAAAGCAGTTCTTC. Protein: CASSLRTDGKQFF.

This clonotype has only one observation. The chain joins TRBV20-1 to TRBJ1-1; maybe TRBD1 (5 bases). This CDR3 has 15 residues. V lost 4 bases and J 0 bases, leaving 15 bases between the germline ends. Germline assignment: CDR1 DFQATT and CDR2 SNEGSKA (reference sequence). The CDR3 sequence is CSATTGLEMNTEAFF. DNA of the CDR3: TGCAGTGCTACAACAGGACTGGAGATGAACACTGAAGCTTTCTTT.

This clonotype appeared many times. The gene calls are TRBV28 and TRBJ1-3; D remains ambiguous. The ends were cut back, 2 bases at V and 0 bases at J, with 5 bases in the middle. This CDR3 contains 14 residues. Germline V gives CDR1 MDHEN, CDR2 SYDVKM. The CDR3 reads CASSLLNSGNTIYF. The CDR3 DNA is TGTGCCAGCAGTTTACTCAACTCTGGAAACACCATATATTTT.

The V gene is TRBV5-6, the J gene TRBJ1-1, with 7 bases identical to TRBD1. V was pared by 6 bases and J by 0 bases, with 14 bases of the junction left unmatched. Germline CDR1 reads SGHDT; CDR2 reads YYEEEE. The CDR3 totals 17 residues. CDR3 loop: CASTTRDSSAMNTEAFF. The DNA for the CDR3 is TGTGCCAGCACCACCCGGGACAGTTCGGCTATGAACACTGAAGCTTTCTTT.

The V call is TRBV27, the J call TRBJ2-2; D is perhaps TRBD1 or TRBD2 (5 bases each). The CDR3 loop spans 13 amino acids. CDR1 is MNHEY, CDR2 SMNVEV, per germline (reference sequence). V shed 5 bases and J shed 6 bases, with 10 bases lying between them. The CDR3: CASSPGTSGELFF. The CDR3 nucleotides read TGTGCCAGCAGTCCCGGGACCTCCGGGGAGCTGTTTTTT.

There are many counts of this clonotype. The rearrangement uses TRBV14 and TRBJ2-1; 9 bases fit TRBD1. V lost 4 bases and J lost 2; bases outside the gene matches: 0. CDR1 and CDR2 from the germline V gene are SGHDN and FVKESK. The CDR3 extends over 14 amino acids. The CDR3 reads CASSRDRAYNEQFF. Here the CDR3 DNA reads TGTGCCAGCAGCCGGGACAGGGCCTACAATGAGCAGTTCTTC. Variable domain in full (rest from reference TRBV14 and TRBJ2-1): EAGVTQFPSHSVIEKGQTVTLRCDPISGHDNLYWYRRVMGKEIKFLLHFVKESKQDESGMPNNRFLAERTGGTYSTLKVQPAELEDSGVYFCASSRDRAYNEQFFGPGTRLTVL.

Note on this clonotype: One end of the junction does not line up with germline, which may come from a read error. The genes are TRBV20-1 and TRBJ2-7; the match to TRBD2 covers 8 bases. CDR3 length: 14 amino acids. The germline V gene encodes CDR1 DFQATT and CDR2 SNEGSKA (reference sequence). The CDR3 DNA sequence: TGCAGTGCTTCACCTAGCGGGTACTCCTCCGAGCAGTACTTC. This translates into CSASPSGYSSEQYF.

The chain recombines TRBV11-2 with TRBJ1-5, with 7 nucleotides matching TRBD1. This CDR3 is 16 amino acids long. The V segment lost 4 bases and the J segment 4 bases; nucleotides outside the gene matches: 10. Germline V gives CDR1 SGHAT, CDR2 FQNNGV. CDR3 nucleotides: TGTGCCAGCAGCTCAAACAGGGGCCGAGGGAATCAGCCCCAGCATTTT. It encodes CASSSNRGRGNQPQHF.

The J gene is TRBJ1-5, the V gene TRBV4-3; unclear D gene. Looked up from germline, CDR1 is LGHNA and CDR2 is YSLEER. V lost 0 bases and J 1 base, leaving 7 bases between the germline ends. The CDR3 is 15 residues long. CDR3 in DNA: TGCGCCAGCAGCCAAGAGGCACGGAGCAATCAGCCCCAGCATTTT. This gives the protein CASSQEARSNQPQHF.

The gene calls are TRBV4-2 and TRBJ2-1; a weak D match, TRBD2 (5 bases). Trimming pared 0 bases from V and 8 bases from J, leaving 14 bases between. The CDR3 is made up of 15 amino acids. Germline lookup yields CDR1 LGHNA and CDR2 YNFKEQ. CDR3 DNA: TGTGCCAGCAGCCAAGATGGCGCTAGCAGTGATGAGCAGTTCTTC. Translating gives CASSQDGASSDEQFF.

This clonotype was seen a single time. J is TRBJ1-6 and V is TRBV10-3; no firm D call. Trimming pared 6 bases from V and 4 bases from J, leaving 13 bases between. Per the germline V gene, CDR1 is ENHRY and CDR2 is SYGVKD. The CDR3 runs 15 residues. The CDR3 sequence is CAIRRREEYNSPLHF. The CDR3 DNA sequence: TGTGCCATCAGAAGGCGAGAAGAGTATAATTCACCCCTCCACTTT.

This chain links TRBV7-3 with TRBJ2-1, with D possibly being TRBD2 (5 bases). The CDR3 spans 13 residues. V was trimmed by 0 bases and J by 9 bases, leaving 9 bases between them. Germline CDR1 is SGHTA and CDR2 is FQGTGA. The CDR3 sequence: CASSLTRSGEQFF. CDR3 bases: TGTGCCAGCAGCTTAACTAGGAGCGGTGAGCAGTTCTTC.

The chain couples TRBV24-1 to TRBJ2-3; D may be TRBD1 (5 bases). V was trimmed by 3 bases and J by 2 bases, leaving 17 bases between them. There are 17 residues in the CDR3. Germline V gene lookup returns CDR1 KGHDR and CDR2 SFDVKD. Written as DNA, the CDR3 is TGTGCCACCAGTGATCGTACGAGACAGACACCCACAGATACGCAGTATTTT. The encoded protein is CATSDRTRQTPTDTQYF.

The V call is TRBV14, the J call TRBJ2-5; tentatively, D is TRBD2 (6 bases). This CDR3 contains 16 residues. Germline V gene data show CDR1 as SGHDN and CDR2 as FVKESK. Trimming removed 4 bases from V and 11 bases from J, with 26 bases in between. The CDR3 is CASSLPIESARREQYF. The CDR3 bases are TGTGCCAGCAGCCTACCGATTGAATCCGCCCGGAGGGAGCAGTACTTC.